The entry that follows covers one TCR beta chain sequence. This sample is drawn from a study of T cell changes during pregnancy in multiple sclerosis. Profiling relied on immunoSEQ multiplex PCR, and the TCRdb table lists in-frame clones only, not all of them. The profile covers some 110,000 clones, with just under 95% appearing a single time and roughly 1.7% taken by the ten largest. The material was peripheral blood, obtained after pregnancy. This receptor was identified in a female donor with multiple sclerosis, enrolled in a pregnancy study.

CDR3 nucleotides: TGTGCCAGCAGCTTAAATCCGGGACTGGGGCCCTACGAGCAGTACTTC. Residues: CASSLNPGLGPYEQYF. The chain has TRBV7-2 and TRBJ2-7, with TRBD2 as a possible D gene (6 bases). The CDR3 totals 16 residues. Trimming removed 2 bases from V and 2 bases from J, with 16 bases in between. Germline-derived CDR1 and CDR2 are SGHTA and FQGNSA.